Listed here are 10 T cell receptor beta chains from one sample, sequenced in a study of shared clonotypes between healthy human individuals (TCRdb year 2020). Receptor amplification or capture employed the immunoSEQ multiplex PCR assay. The clones in this table, taken by TCRdb from immuneACCESS, are in-frame only. Not every clone is retained; where verified, under half of the shortfall comes from an unresolved V gene, and the cause of the rest is unknown. In all, the sample holds over a million clones, and about four fifths of those were seen once. The ten largest clones represent around 0.47% of the sample. Material for sequencing was memory CD4+ T cells from PBMCs. The cell subset or site tag for this specimen amounts to: CD45RA-negative fraction. The receptors originated from a young man in good health. Some clones in this sample may be carry-over from other donors' samples.

The genes are TRBV7-3 and TRBJ2-3; D not certain. Per germline, CDR1 SGHTA and CDR2 FQGTGA. This CDR3 has 12 amino acids. V was pared by 5 bases and J by 2 bases, with 5 bases between. As DNA, the CDR3 is TGTGCCAGCAGCGGTTCCACAGATACGCAGTATTTT. Translation gives CASSGSTDTQYF.

The V call is TRBV18, the J call TRBJ2-5; D remains unclear. The CDR3 contains 11 residues. V was shortened by 2 bases and J by 6 bases, with 4 bases between the two germline ends. The germline CDR1 and CDR2 sequences are KGHSH and LQKENI. CDR3 nucleotide sequence: TGTGCCAGCTCACCAGGGAAGACCCAGTACTTC. It translates to CASSPGKTQYF.

This clone was seen many times. V usage is TRBV30 and J usage is TRBJ2-1; D remains unclear. V gave up 8 bases and J gave up 1 base, with 12 bases separating them. Germline V gives CDR1 GTSNPN, CDR2 SVGIG (reference sequence). The CDR3 runs to 13 residues. As DNA, the CDR3 is TGTGCCAGCCAAACGAGGTCCTACAATGAGCAGTTCTTC. As protein: CASQTRSYNEQFF.

The rearrangement uses TRBV6-5 and TRBJ1-3; possibly TRBD1 for D (5 bases). With 6 bases removed from V and 0 bases from J, the gap between germline ends came to 12 bases. CDR3 size: 15 residues. Germline V CDR1 and CDR2: MNHEY, SVGAGI. The CDR3 sequence: CASRVTGYSGNTIYF. DNA for the CDR3: TGTGCCAGCAGAGTTACAGGATACTCTGGAAACACCATATATTTT.

The chain links TRBV2 to TRBJ2-7, with D possibly TRBD1 on 8 matching bases. The CDR3 has 13 residues. Looked up from germline, CDR1 is SNHLY and CDR2 is FYNNEI. Trimming cost V 7 bases and J 3 bases, with 13 bases left between them. The CDR3 DNA follows: TGTGCCAGCACAAACAGGGGGGGCTACGAGCAGTACTTC. As protein: CASTNRGGYEQYF.

CDR3 sequence (DNA): TGTGCCAGTACACCTTGGGCCGGTAGGAATGAGCAGTTCTTC. This gives the protein CASTPWAGRNEQFF. This rearrangement joins TRBV19 to TRBJ2-1; unclear D gene. Trimming took off 7 bases at V and 7 bases at J, with 17 bases between the two ends. Germline loops: CDR1 LNHDA, CDR2 SQIVND (reference sequence). The CDR3 has 14 amino acids.

The chain employs TRBV28 and TRBJ2-7; 8 nucleotides agree with TRBD1. V lost 5 bases and J lost 8; bases outside the gene matches: 8. The germline V gene encodes CDR1 MDHEN and CDR2 SYDVKM. CDR3 length: 13 amino acids. This chain's CDR3 is CASSSARGRKQYF. The CDR3 region has the DNA TGTGCCAGCAGTAGTGCCAGGGGGCGCAAGCAGTACTTC.

This chain links TRBV6-1 with TRBJ2-7; 7 positions agree with TRBD2. V lost 10 bases to trimming and J lost 4 bases; unmatched junction nucleotides: 7. This CDR3 has 12 residues. The germline CDR1 and CDR2 sequences are MNHNS and SASEGT. The CDR3 DNA sequence: TGTGCCACCCACCGGGGGGTTTACGAGCAGTACTTC. It specifies CATHRGVYEQYF.

The chain is built from TRBV5-6 and TRBJ1-2, with 8 bases that match TRBD1. Germline trimming cut 0 bases from V and 8 bases from J; bases unmatched to any gene: 6. There are 14 residues in the CDR3. CDR1 and CDR2 (germline): SGHDT, YYEEEE. Written as DNA, the CDR3 is TGTGCCAGCAGCTTGGAACAGGGGGGAGGCGGCTACACCTTC. Amino acid sequence: CASSLEQGGGGYTF.

The chain uses TRBV11-3 and TRBJ2-2; no definite D call. The V gene lost 3 bases and the J gene lost 0 bases, with 8 bases spanning the gap. The length of the CDR3 is 15 residues. CDR1 and CDR2 (germline): SGHNT, YENEEA. The CDR3 sequence: CASSFDAANTGELFF. Here the CDR3 DNA reads TGTGCCAGCAGCTTTGACGCCGCGAACACCGGGGAGCTGTTTTTT.